These 2 T cell receptor beta chains share one sample of origin, sequenced in a study of response to subunit inactivated influenza vaccine. TCRdb fed the RT-PCR reads into MiXCR, producing one record per CDR3 protein. The data contain about 500,000 distinct CDR3 sequences, approximately 15% of them singletons. The starting material was CD4+ T cells sorted from PBMCs, obtained roughly 24 months after vaccination. The receptors shown here come from a man between 50 and 69 years old who received an inactivated influenza vaccine.

This clonotype was detected only a few times. The chain links TRBV12-3 or TRBV12-4 to TRBJ1-6, with 11 bases aligning to TRBD1. The J segment lost 10 bases and the V segment lost 1 base, leaving 9 bases of the junction unmatched. The CDR3 has 17 residues. The CDR3 coding sequence is TGTGCCAGCAGTTTAGACCCTAGGGACAGGGGGGGCTCACCCCTCCACTTT. Translated, it gives CASSLDPRDRGGSPLHF.

V usage is TRBV7-9 and J usage is TRBJ1-1, with TRBD1 matching 7 bases. Per the germline V gene, CDR1 is SEHNR and CDR2 is FQNEAQ (reference sequence). J gave up 0 bases and V 5 bases, and 6 bases lay outside the gene matches. The length of the CDR3 is 15 residues. CDR3 nucleotides: TGTGCCAGCAGCCGTGCGGGACAGATGAACACTGAAGCTTTCTTT. It is translated as CASSRAGQMNTEAFF.